This T cell receptor beta chain was identified during a study of patients and donors after allogeneic stem cell transplantation. Germline loops: CDR1 MDHEN, CDR2 SYDVKM. The CDR3 totals 13 residues. The V segment lost 9 bases and the J segment 7 bases; nucleotides outside the gene matches: 8. TCRdb recomputed calls from the RT-PCR reads with MiXCR, one row per CDR3 protein. The sample holds around 150,000 distinct CDR3 sequences, approximately 30% seen once. The chain employs TRBV28 and TRBJ2-3; 9 bases match TRBD2. This TCR was recovered from a human donor who was either an allogeneic HSCT recipient or a stem cell or donor lymphocyte infusion donor (not recorded which). It is not recorded whose cells these are; they may come from a transplant donor. Input material: blood, either unsorted or a sorted T cell fraction (not recorded which). CDR3 loop: CASLSREGYTQYF. The CDR3 nucleotides are TGTGCCAGTTTATCGCGGGAGGGATATACGCAGTATTTT.